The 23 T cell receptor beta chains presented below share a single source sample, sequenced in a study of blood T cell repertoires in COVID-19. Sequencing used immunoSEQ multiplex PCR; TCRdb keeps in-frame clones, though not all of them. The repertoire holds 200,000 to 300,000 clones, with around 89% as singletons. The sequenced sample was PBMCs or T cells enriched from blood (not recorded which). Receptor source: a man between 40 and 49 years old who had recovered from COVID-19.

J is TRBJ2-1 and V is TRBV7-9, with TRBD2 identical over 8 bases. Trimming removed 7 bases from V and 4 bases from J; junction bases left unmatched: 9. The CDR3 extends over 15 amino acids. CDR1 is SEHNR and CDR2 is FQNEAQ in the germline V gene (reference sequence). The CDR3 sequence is CASIPRTSHYNEQFF. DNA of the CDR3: TGTGCCAGCATCCCCAGGACTAGCCATTACAATGAGCAGTTCTTC.

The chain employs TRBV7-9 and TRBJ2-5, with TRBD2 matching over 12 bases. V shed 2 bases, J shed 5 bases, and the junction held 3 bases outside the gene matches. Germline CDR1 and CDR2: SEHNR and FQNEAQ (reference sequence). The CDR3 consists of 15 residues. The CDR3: CASSLQGLAGETQYF. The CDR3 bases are TGTGCCAGCAGCTTACAAGGACTAGCGGGGGAGACCCAGTACTTC. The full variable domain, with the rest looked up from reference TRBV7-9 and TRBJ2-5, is DTGVSQNPRHKITKRGQNVTFRCDPISEHNRLYWYRQTLGQGPEFLTYFQNEAQLEKSRLLSDRFSAERPKGSFSTLEIQRTEQGDSAMYLCASSLQGLAGETQYFGPGTRLLVL.

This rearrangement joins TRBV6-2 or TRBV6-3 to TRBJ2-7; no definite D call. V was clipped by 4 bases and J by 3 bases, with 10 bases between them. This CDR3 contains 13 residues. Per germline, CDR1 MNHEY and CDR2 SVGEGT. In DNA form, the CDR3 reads TGTGCCAGCAGTTGGTCAGGTGGCTACGAGCAGTACTTC. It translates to CASSWSGGYEQYF.

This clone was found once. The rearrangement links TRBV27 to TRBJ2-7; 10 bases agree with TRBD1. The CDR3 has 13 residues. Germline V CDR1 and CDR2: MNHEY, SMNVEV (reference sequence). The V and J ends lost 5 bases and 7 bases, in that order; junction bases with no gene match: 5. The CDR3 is CASSTDRGGEQYF. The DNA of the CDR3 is TGTGCCAGCAGTACGGACAGGGGGGGTGAGCAGTACTTC.

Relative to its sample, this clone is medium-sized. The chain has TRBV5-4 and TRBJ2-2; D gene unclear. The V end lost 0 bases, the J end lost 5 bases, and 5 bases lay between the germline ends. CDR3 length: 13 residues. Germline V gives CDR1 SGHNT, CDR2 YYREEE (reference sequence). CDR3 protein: CASSLGQTGELFF. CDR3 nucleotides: TGTGCCAGCAGCTTGGGGCAGACCGGGGAGCTGTTTTTT.

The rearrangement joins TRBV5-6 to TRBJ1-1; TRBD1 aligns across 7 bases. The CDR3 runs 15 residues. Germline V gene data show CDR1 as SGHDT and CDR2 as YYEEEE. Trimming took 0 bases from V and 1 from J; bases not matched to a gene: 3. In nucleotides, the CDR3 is TGTGCCAGCAGCTTGGTTGACAGGGAGAACACTGAAGCTTTCTTT. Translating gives CASSLVDRENTEAFF.

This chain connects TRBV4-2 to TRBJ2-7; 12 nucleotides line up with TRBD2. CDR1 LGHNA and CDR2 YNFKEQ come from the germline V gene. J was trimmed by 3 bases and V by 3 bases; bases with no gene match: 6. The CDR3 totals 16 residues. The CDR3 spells CASSHNLAGGGYEQYF. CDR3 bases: TGTGCCAGCAGCCATAACCTAGCGGGAGGGGGCTACGAGCAGTACTTC.

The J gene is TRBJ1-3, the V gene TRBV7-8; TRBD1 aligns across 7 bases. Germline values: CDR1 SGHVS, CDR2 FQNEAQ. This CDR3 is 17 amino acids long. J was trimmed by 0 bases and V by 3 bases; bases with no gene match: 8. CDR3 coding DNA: TGTGCCAGCAGCTTCCTATCCGGACAGGTCTCTGGAAACACCATATATTTT. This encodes CASSFLSGQVSGNTIYF.

In DNA, the CDR3 is TGTGCCAGCAGCCCAGGAGGGTGGAAGGGGCGGGAGGGCCGTGATACGCAGTATTTT. Translation gives CASSPGGWKGREGRDTQYF. The chain couples TRBV7-2 to TRBJ2-3, with 9 bases identical to TRBD2. The CDR3 covers 19 residues. Germline V gives CDR1 SGHTA, CDR2 FQGNSA. J lost 6 bases, V lost 5 bases, and 21 bases had no gene match. Full variable domain (outside the CDR3, taken from reference TRBV7-2 and TRBJ2-3): GAGVSQSPSNKVTEKGKDVELRCDPISGHTALYWYRQSLGQGLEFLIYFQGNSAPDKSGLPSDRFSAERTGGSVSTLTIQRTQQEDSAVYLCASSPGGWKGREGRDTQYFGPGTRLTVL.

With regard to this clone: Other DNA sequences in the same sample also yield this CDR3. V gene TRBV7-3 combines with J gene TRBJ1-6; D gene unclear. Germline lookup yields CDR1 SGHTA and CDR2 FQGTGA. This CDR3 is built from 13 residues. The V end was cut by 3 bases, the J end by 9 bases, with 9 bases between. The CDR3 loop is CASSLGGGSPLHF. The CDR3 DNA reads TGTGCCAGCAGCTTGGGTGGAGGTTCACCCCTCCACTTT.

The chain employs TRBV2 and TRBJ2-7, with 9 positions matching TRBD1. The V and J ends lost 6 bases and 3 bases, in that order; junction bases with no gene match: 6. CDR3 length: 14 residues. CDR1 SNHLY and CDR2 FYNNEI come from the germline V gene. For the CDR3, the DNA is TGTGCCAGCAGCGAAACAGGGGGCGGCTACGAGCAGTACTTC. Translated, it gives CASSETGGGYEQYF.

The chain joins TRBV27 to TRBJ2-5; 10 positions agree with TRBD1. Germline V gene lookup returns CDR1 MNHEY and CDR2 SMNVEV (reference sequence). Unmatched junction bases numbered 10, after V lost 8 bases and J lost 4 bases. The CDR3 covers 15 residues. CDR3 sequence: CASGQGVVRGETQYF. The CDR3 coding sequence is TGTGCCAGCGGACAGGGGGTGGTTAGGGGAGAGACCCAGTACTTC.

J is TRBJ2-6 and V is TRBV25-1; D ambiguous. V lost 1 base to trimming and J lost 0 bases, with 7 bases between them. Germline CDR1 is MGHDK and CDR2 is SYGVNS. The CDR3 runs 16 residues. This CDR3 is CASSESRVSGANVLTF. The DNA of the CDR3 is TGTGCCAGCAGTGAATCCCGAGTCTCTGGGGCCAACGTCCTGACTTTC.

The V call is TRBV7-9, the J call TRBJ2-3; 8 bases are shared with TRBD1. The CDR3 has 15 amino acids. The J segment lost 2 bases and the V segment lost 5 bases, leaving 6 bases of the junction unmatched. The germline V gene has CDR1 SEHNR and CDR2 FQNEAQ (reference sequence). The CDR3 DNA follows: TGTGCCAGCAGCCCGGACAGGGATCTCACAGATACGCAGTATTTT. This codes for CASSPDRDLTDTQYF.

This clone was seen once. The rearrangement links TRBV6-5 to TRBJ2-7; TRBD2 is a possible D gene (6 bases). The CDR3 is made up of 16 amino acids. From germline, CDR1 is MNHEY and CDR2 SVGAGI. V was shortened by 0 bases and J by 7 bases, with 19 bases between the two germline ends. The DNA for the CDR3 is TGTGCCAGCAGTTACTCGAAATGGCCGAGTGCGGGGGAGCAGTACTTC. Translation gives CASSYSKWPSAGEQYF.

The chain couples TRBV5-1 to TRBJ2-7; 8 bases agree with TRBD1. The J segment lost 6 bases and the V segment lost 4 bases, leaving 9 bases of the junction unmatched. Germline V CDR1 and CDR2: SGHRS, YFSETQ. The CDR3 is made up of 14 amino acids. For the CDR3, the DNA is TGCGCCAGCAGCGTTGACAGGGGATCCGGCGAGCAGTACTTC. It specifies CASSVDRGSGEQYF.

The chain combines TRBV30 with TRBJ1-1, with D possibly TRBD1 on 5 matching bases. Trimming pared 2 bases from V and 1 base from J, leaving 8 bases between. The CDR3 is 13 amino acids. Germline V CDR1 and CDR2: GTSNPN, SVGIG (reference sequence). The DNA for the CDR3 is TGTGCCTGGAGTCTGGGGGGGAACACTGAAGCTTTCTTT. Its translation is CAWSLGGNTEAFF. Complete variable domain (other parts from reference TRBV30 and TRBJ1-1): SQTIHQWPATLVQPVGSPLSLECTVEGTSNPNLYWYRQAAGRGLQLLFYSVGIGQISSEVPQNLSASRPQDRQFILSSKKLLLSDSGFYLCAWSLGGNTEAFFGQGTRLTVV.

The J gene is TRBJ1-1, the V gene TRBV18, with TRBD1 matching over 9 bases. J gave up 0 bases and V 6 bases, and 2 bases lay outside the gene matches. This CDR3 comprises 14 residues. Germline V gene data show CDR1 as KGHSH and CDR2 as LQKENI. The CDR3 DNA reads TGTGCCAGCTCGGACAGGGGTATGAACACTGAAGCTTTCTTT. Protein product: CASSDRGMNTEAFF.

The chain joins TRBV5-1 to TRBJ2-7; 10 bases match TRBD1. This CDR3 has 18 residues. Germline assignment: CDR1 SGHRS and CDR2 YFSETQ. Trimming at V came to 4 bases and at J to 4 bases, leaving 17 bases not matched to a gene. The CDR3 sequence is CASSGTGQGISPLYEQYF. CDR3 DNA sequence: TGCGCCAGCAGCGGGACGGGACAGGGGATAAGCCCTTTATACGAGCAGTACTTC.

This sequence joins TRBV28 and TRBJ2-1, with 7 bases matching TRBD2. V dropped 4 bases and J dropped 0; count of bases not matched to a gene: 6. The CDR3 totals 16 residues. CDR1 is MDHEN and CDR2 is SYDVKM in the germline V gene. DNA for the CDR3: TGTGCCAGCAGTTCATGGGGCGGGAGCTCCTACAATGAGCAGTTCTTC. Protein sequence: CASSSWGGSSYNEQFF.

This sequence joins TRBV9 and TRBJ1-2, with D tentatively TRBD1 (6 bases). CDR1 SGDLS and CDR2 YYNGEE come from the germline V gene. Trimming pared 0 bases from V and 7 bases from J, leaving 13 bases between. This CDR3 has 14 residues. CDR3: CASSVDGQLGGYTF. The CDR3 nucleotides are TGTGCCAGCAGCGTAGACGGACAGCTTGGTGGCTACACCTTC.

CDR3: CASSPPRQGYGYTF. The CDR3 DNA sequence: TGTGCCAGCTCACCACCGCGGCAGGGGTATGGCTACACCTTC. The chain is built from TRBV18 and TRBJ1-2; maybe TRBD1 (6 bases). CDR1 is KGHSH, CDR2 LQKENI, per germline. V was cut by 0 bases and J by 5 bases, with 10 bases left in between. There are 14 residues in the CDR3.

CDR3 in amino acids: CASSLSGSPEQFF. As DNA, the CDR3 is TGTGCCAGCAGCTTGTCGGGGAGCCCGGAGCAGTTCTTC. This rearrangement joins TRBV11-2 to TRBJ2-1, with D possibly matching TRBD2 (5 bases). The CDR3 runs to 13 residues. Germline V lookup: CDR1 SGHAT, CDR2 FQNNGV. V was trimmed by 3 bases and J by 10 bases, leaving 13 bases between them.